This T cell receptor beta chain was obtained from a study of glioma-infiltrating T cells after dendritic cell vaccination. Looking at the study overall: Dendritic cell vaccination trial patients had either newly diagnosed or recurrent glioblastoma.

The V and J ends lost 5 bases and 9 bases, in that order; junction bases with no gene match: 5. Germline values: CDR1 LGHNA, CDR2 YNFKEQ. The CDR3 consists of 14 residues. The assay was immunoSEQ multiplex PCR, and TCRdb's table has in-frame clones only and misses some. The sample lists about 46,000 clones, approximately 91% occurring once. Time point noted: after dendritic cell vaccination, including at tumor progression/relapse. The specimen comprised blood, sampled after dendritic cell vaccination. The chain is built from TRBV4-2 and TRBJ2-1; TRBD2 agrees at 12 bases. The sequence derives from a human donor with glioblastoma. The CDR3 loop reads CASSATSGRPEQFF. In DNA, the CDR3 is TGTGCCAGCAGCGCGACTAGCGGGAGACCTGAGCAGTTCTTC.